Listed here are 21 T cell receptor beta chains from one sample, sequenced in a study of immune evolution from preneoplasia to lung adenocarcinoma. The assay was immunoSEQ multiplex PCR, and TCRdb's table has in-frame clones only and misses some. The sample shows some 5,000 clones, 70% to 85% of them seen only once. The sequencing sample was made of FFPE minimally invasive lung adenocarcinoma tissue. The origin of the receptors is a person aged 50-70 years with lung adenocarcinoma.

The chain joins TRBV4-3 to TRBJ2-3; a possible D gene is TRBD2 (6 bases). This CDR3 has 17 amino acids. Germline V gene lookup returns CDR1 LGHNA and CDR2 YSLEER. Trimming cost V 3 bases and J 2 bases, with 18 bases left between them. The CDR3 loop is CASSHLTSFPHTDTQYF. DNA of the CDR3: TGCGCCAGCAGCCACCTGACTAGTTTCCCCCACACAGATACGCAGTATTTT.

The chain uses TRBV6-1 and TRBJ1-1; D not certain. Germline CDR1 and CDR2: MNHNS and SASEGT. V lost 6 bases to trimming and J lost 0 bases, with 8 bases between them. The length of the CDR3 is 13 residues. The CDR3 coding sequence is TGTGCCAGCAGCAGTAGATTGAACACTGAAGCTTTCTTT. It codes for CASSSRLNTEAFF.

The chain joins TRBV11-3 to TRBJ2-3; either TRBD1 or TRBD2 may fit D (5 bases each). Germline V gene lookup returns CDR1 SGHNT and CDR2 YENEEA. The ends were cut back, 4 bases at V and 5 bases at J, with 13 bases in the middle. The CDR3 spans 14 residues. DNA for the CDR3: TGTGCCAGCAGCTCCGGGGCTCGCGGAGATACGCAGTATTTT. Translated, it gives CASSSGARGDTQYF.

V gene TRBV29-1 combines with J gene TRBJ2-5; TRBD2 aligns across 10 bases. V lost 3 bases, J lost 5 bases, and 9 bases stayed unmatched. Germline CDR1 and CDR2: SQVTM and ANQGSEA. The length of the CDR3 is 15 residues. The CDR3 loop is CSVDPGSGGLETQYF. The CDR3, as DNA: TGCAGCGTTGACCCGGGTAGCGGGGGGTTGGAGACCCAGTACTTC.

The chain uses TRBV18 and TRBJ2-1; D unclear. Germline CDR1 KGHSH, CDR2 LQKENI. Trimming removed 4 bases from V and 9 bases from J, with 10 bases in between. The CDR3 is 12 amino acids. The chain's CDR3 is CASSRPQSEQFF. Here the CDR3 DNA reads TGTGCCAGCTCACGTCCCCAGAGTGAGCAGTTCTTC. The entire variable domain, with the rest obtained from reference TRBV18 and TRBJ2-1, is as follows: NAGVMQNPRHLVRRRGQEARLRCSPMKGHSHVYWYRQLPEEGLKFMVYLQKENIIDESGMPKERFSAEFPKEGPSILRIQQVVRGDSAAYFCASSRPQSEQFFGPGTRLTVL.

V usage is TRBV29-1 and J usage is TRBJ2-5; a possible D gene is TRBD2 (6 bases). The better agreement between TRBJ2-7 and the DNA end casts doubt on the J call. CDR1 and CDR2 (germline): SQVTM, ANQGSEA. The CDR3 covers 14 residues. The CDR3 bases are TGCAGCGTCCGAGCGGGCCTGGAAGCCTACGAGCAGTACTTC. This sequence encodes CSVRAGLEAYEQYF.

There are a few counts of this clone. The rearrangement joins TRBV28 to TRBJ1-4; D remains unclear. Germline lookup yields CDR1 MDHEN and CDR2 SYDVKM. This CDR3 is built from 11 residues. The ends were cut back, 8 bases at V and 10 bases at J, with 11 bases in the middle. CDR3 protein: CASSETRKLFF. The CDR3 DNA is TGTGCCAGCTCAGAGACCAGAAAACTGTTTTTT.

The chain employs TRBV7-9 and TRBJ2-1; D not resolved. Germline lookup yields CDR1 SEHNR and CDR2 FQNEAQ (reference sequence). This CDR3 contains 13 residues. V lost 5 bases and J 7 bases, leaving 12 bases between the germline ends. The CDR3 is CASSPQTRNEQFF. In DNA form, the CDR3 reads TGTGCCAGCAGCCCACAAACCCGGAATGAGCAGTTCTTC.

CDR3: CASSLGRGTGELFF. CDR3 in DNA: TGTGCCAGCAGCTTGGGGCGGGGCACCGGGGAGCTGTTTTTT. The chain combines TRBV5-4 with TRBJ2-2; TRBD2 might be the D (6 bases). V dropped 0 bases and J dropped 4 bases, with 7 bases sitting between them. CDR3 length: 14 amino acids. CDR1 and CDR2 from the germline V gene are SGHNT and YYREEE (reference sequence).

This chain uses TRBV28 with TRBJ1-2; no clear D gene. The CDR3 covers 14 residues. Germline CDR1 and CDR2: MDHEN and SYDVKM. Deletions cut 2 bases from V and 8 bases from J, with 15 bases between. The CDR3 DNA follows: TGTGCCAGCAGTTTAAGGACTCCCACCGAGGGCTACACCTTC. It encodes CASSLRTPTEGYTF.

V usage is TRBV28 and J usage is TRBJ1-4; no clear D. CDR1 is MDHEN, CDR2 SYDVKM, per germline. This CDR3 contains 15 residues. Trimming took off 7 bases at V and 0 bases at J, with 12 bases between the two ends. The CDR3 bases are TGTGCCAGCATTGGTGCAGACGCAACTAATGAAAAACTGTTTTTT. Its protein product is CASIGADATNEKLFF.

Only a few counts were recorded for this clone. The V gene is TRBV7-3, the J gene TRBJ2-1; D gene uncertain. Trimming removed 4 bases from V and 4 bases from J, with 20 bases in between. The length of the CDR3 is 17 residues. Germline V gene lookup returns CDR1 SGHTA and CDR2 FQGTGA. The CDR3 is CASSYVPGFGIYNEQFF. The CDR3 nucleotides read TGTGCCAGCAGCTACGTCCCCGGATTCGGAATTTACAATGAGCAGTTCTTC.

Here the CDR3 reads CASRTGSTGGEKLFF. The CDR3 DNA is TGTGCCAGCAGAACCGGTTCCACCGGGGGGGAAAAACTGTTTTTT. The chain is built from TRBV6-5 and TRBJ1-4, with TRBD1 as a possible D gene (5 bases). Per the germline V gene, CDR1 is MNHEY and CDR2 is SVGAGI. V was trimmed by 6 bases and J by 8 bases, leaving 19 bases between them. The CDR3 runs to 15 residues.

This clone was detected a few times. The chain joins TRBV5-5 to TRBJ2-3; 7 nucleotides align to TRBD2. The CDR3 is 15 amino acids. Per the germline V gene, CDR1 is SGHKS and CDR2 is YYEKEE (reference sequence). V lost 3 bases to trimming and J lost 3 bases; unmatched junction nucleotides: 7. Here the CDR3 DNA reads TGTGCCAGCAGCTACACCTGGGGGGGGACAGATACGCAGTATTTT. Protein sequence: CASSYTWGGTDTQYF.

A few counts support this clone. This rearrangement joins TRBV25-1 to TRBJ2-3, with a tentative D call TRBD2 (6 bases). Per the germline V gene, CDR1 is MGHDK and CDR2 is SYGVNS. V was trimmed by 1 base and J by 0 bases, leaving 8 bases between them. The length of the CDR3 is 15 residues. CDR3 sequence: CASSESAGSTDTQYF. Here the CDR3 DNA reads TGTGCCAGCAGTGAATCGGCGGGGAGCACAGATACGCAGTATTTT.

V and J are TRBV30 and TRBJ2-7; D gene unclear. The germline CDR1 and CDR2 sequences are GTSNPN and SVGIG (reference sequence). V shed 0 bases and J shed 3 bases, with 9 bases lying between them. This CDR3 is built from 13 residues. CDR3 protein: CAWSVSSNYEQYF. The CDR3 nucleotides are TGTGCCTGGAGTGTGAGCAGCAACTACGAGCAGTACTTC.

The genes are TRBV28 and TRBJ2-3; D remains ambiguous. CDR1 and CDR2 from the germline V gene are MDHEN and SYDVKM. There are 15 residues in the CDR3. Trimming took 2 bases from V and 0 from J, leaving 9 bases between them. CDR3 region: CASSLPGSSTDTQYF. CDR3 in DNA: TGTGCCAGCAGTTTACCCGGCTCTAGCACAGATACGCAGTATTTT.

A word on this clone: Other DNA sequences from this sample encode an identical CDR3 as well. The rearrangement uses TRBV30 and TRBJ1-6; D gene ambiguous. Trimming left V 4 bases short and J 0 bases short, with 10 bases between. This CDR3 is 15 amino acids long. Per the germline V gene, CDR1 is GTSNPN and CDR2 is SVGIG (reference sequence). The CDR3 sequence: CAWMDSNSYNSPLHF. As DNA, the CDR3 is TGTGCCTGGATGGACTCGAACTCCTATAATTCACCCCTCCACTTT.

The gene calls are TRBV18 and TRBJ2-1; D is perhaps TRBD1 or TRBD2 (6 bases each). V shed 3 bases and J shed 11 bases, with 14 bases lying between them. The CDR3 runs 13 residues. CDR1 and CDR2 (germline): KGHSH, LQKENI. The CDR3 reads CASSPGGPIQQFF. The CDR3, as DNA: TGTGCCAGCTCACCGGGGGGCCCGATTCAGCAGTTCTTC.

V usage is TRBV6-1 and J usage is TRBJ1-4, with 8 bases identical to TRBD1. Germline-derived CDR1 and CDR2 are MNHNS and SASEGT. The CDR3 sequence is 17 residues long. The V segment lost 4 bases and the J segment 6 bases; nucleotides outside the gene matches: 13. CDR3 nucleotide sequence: TGTGCCAGCAGTGGGCGGATGGGGACAGGCCTGGATGAAAAACTGTTTTTT. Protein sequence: CASSGRMGTGLDEKLFF.

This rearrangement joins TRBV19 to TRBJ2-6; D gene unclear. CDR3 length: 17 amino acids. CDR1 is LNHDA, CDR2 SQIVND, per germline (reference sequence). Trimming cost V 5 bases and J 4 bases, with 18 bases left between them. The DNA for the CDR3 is TGTGCCAGTAGTCCTCTGGGAAGATCTGCAGGGGCCAACGTCCTGACTTTC. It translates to CASSPLGRSAGANVLTF. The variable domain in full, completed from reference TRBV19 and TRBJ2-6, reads DGGITQSPKYLFRKEGQNVTLSCEQNLNHDAMYWYRQDPGQGLRLIYYSQIVNDFQKGDIAEGYSVSREKKESFPLTVTSAQKNPTAFYLCASSPLGRSAGANVLTFGAGSRLTVL.